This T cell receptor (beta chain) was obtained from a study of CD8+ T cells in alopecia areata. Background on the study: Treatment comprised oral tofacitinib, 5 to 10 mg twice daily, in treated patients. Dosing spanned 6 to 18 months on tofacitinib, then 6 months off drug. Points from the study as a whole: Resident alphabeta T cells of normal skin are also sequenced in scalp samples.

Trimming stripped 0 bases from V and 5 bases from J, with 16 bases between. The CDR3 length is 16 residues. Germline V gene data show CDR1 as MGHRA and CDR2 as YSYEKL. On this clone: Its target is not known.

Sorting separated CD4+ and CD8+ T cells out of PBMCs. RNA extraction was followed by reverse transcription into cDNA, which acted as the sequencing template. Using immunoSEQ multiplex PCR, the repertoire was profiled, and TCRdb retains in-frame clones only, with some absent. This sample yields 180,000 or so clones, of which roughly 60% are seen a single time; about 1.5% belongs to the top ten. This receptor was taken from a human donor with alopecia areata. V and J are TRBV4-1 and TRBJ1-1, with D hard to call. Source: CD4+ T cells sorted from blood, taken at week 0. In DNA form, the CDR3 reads TGCGCCAGCAGCCAAGATGAGGCAGCCCGAAGGACTGAAGCTTTCTTT. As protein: CASSQDEAARRTEAFF.